Listed below are T cell receptor beta chains from one sample, sequenced in a study of monozygotic twins with cystic fibrosis. Libraries were prepared by immunoSEQ multiplex PCR; TCRdb keeps only in-frame clonotypes and omits some of them. The sample shows 15,000 or so clones, roughly 98% of them seen only once. Source material: blood. The source is a girl aged 2 to 9 with cystic fibrosis. Both conserved end residues are part of each CDR3. D genes are given only for firm matches. The size field is filled for only some rows; it gives once, few, many or a size class.

clone size,V gene,D gene,J gene,CDR3 DNA,CDR3 protein
-,TRBV4-3,-,TRBJ2-3,TGCGCCAGCAGCAGACTTAACCTTGGCACAGATACGCAGTATTTT,CASSRLNLGTDTQYF
-,TRBV19,-,TRBJ1-5,TGTGCCAGTGACCTGGGAGGGGCCAATCAGCCCCAGCATTTT,CASDLGGANQPQHF
-,TRBV7-2,TRBD1,TRBJ1-1,TGTGCCAGCAGCTTGAATTGGGACAGTGAAGCTTTCTTT,CASSLNWDSEAFF
-,TRBV30,TRBD1,TRBJ1-1,TGTGCCTGGAGCAACAGGGGATTGAACACTGAAGCTTTCTTT,CAWSNRGLNTEAFF
-,TRBV11-3,-,TRBJ1-1,TGTGCCAGCAGCTACGGGGACACTGAAGCTTTCTTT,CASSYGDTEAFF
-,TRBV5-1,-,TRBJ1-1,TGCGCCAGCAGCGTTGGGGGAGACACCTTGACTGAAGCTTTCTTT,CASSVGGDTLTEAFF
-,TRBV25-1,-,TRBJ2-2,TGTGCCAGCAGTGTTGTGGCAACCGGGGAGCTGTTTTTT,CASSVVATGELFF
-,TRBV30,-,TRBJ1-1,TGTGCCTGGAGTGCCACCCCACCCGGGACTAAAAGAGACACTGAAGCTTTCTTT,CAWSATPPGTKRDTEAFF
-,TRBV6-1,TRBD2,TRBJ2-7,TGTGCCAGCACCTTCCTCGGGGGGGAGCAGTACTTC,CASTFLGGEQYF
-,TRBV4-3,-,TRBJ2-2,TGCGCCAGCAGCCAAGAATTTAGGGCGGGACGTTCCACCGGGGAGCTGTTTTTT,CASSQEFRAGRSTGELFF
-,TRBV4-2,-,TRBJ2-1,TGTGCCAGCAGCCAAGATTTGATTAGGTGGGGCGATGAGCAGTTCTTC,CASSQDLIRWGDEQFF
-,TRBV5-6,-,TRBJ2-2,TGTGCCAGCAGCTTTGATCGGGACATAAACCCGTTCACCGGGGAGCTGTTTTTT,CASSFDRDINPFTGELFF
-,TRBV4-1,-,TRBJ2-1,TGCGCCAGCAGCATCCGGGAGATAGGTTACAATGAGCAGTTCTTC,CASSIREIGYNEQFF
-,TRBV6-5,-,TRBJ1-1,TGTGCCAGCTCAACAGGGTTGTCTGAAGCTTTCTTT,CASSTGLSEAFF
once,TRBV5-4,-,TRBJ1-5,TGTGCCAGCAGCTTGGACAGTCAGCCCCAGCATTTT,CASSLDSQPQHF
-,TRBV6-1,-,TRBJ2-7,TGTGCCAGCCGCCCCCGGGGCCAGGTCGACTACGAGCAGTACTTC,CASRPRGQVDYEQYF
-,TRBV30,-,TRBJ2-7,TGTGCCTGGAGCCAGGCGGGACCGTCCGAGCAGTACTTC,CAWSQAGPSEQYF
-,TRBV2,-,TRBJ2-7,TGTGCCAGCAGTGAAGGGACAGTTTTCTACGAGCAGTACTTC,CASSEGTVFYEQYF
-,TRBV7-2,TRBD2,TRBJ2-7,TGTGCCAGCAGCCAAGGACTAGCGGGAGGGCCCCACGAGCAGTACTTC,CASSQGLAGGPHEQYF
-,TRBV19,-,TRBJ1-1,TGTGCCAGTAGTATCCGGGGAGGTGAAGCTTTCTTT,CASSIRGGEAFF
-,TRBV28,-,TRBJ1-1,TGTGCCAGCAGTGGTCCCGGGACCCCCGGAGAAAAAGCTTTCTTT,CASSGPGTPGEKAFF
-,TRBV15,TRBD2,TRBJ2-5,TGTGCCACCAGCACCCCGGGAGAGCGGGGTCAAGAGACCCAGTACTTC,CATSTPGERGQETQYF
-,TRBV30,TRBD2,TRBJ2-1,TGTGCCTGGACAACTAGCGGGCTCTACAATGAGCAGTTCTTC,CAWTTSGLYNEQFF
-,TRBV5-1,TRBD2,TRBJ2-7,TGCGCCAGCGCGGACCCGGCTAGCGGGATTGTCGAGCAGTACTTC,CASADPASGIVEQYF
-,TRBV27,TRBD1,TRBJ2-7,TGTGCCAGCATGGGACAGTTCTACGAGCAGTACTTC,CASMGQFYEQYF
once,TRBV25-1,-,TRBJ2-7,TGTGCCAGCAGTGAGGCTGGTTACGAGCAGTACTTC,CASSEAGYEQYF
-,TRBV7-2,-,TRBJ1-5,TGTGCCAGCAGCCTCATGAGTTGGCCCCAGCATTTT,CASSLMSWPQHF
-,TRBV4-1,-,TRBJ2-1,TGCGCCAGCAGCCAAGATCAGTCCAGGGGTGGCTACAATGAGCAGTTCTTC,CASSQDQSRGGYNEQFF
-,TRBV4-1,-,TRBJ2-2,TGCGCCAGCAGCCAGTCACCGGGACAAAAGACCGGGGAGCTGTTTTTT,CASSQSPGQKTGELFF
once,TRBV19,TRBD2,TRBJ2-7,TGTGCCAGTAACCCGTCGGCGGGAGGATCCTACGAGCAGTACTTC,CASNPSAGGSYEQYF
-,TRBV4-2,-,TRBJ1-1,TGTGCCAGCAGCCAAGATTTCATAGGACTTAAGAGGGAGACTGAAGCTTTCTTT,CASSQDFIGLKRETEAFF
-,TRBV5-8,-,TRBJ2-1,TGTGCCAGCAGCTCGGGACTCCCGGGGAATGAGCAGTTCTTC,CASSSGLPGNEQFF
-,TRBV5-1,-,TRBJ1-4,TGCGCCAGCAGCTCGGAACTTTCCCATGAAAAACTGTTTTTT,CASSSELSHEKLFF
-,TRBV5-5,TRBD1,TRBJ1-2,TGTGCCAGCAGCCGACTCGGACAGGGTGGCACTGGCTACACCTTC,CASSRLGQGGTGYTF
-,TRBV4-2,TRBD1,TRBJ1-1,TGTGCCAGCAGCCCGGGGACCGGGACAGTCCTGGGGAACACTGAAGCTTTCTTT,CASSPGTGTVLGNTEAFF
-,TRBV7-2,TRBD1,TRBJ2-2,TGTGCCAGCAGCTGGACAGGGGGCACCGGGGAGCTGTTTTTT,CASSWTGGTGELFF
-,TRBV5-1,-,TRBJ2-5,TGCGCCAGCAGTTTGACACCGCAAGAGACCCAGTACTTC,CASSLTPQETQYF
-,TRBV4-1,-,TRBJ2-1,TGCGCCAGCAGCCAAGGCCCTGCGACAGAGCTGGAGTTCTTC,CASSQGPATELEFF
-,TRBV5-6,-,TRBJ2-2,TGTGCCAGCAGCTTGGGGGTTAGCGGAGGCGGGGAGCTGTTTTTT,CASSLGVSGGGELFF
-,TRBV5-1,-,TRBJ2-7,TGCGCCAGCAGCTTCGCGGCTCCATACGAGCAGTACTTC,CASSFAAPYEQYF
-,TRBV4-3,TRBD2,TRBJ2-7,TGCGCCAGCAGCCAAGATATGAGCGGGACCTCCTACGAGCAGTACTTC,CASSQDMSGTSYEQYF
-,TRBV7-9,TRBD1,TRBJ2-6,TGTGCCAGCAGCAAGGGACAGGGGTACGGGGCCAACGTCCTGACTTTC,CASSKGQGYGANVLTF
-,TRBV7-2,TRBD2,TRBJ2-7,TGTGCCAGCAGCTTAGGTGGCGGGGGAGCCTACGAGCAGTACTTC,CASSLGGGGAYEQYF
-,TRBV5-4,TRBD2,TRBJ2-7,TGTGCCAGCAGCTTGGATAGCGGGACCCGCCACGAGCAGTACTTC,CASSLDSGTRHEQYF
-,TRBV19,-,TRBJ2-7,TGTGCCAGTAGTAAACTCAGCACAGAGGGGCTCTCCTACGAGCAGTACTTC,CASSKLSTEGLSYEQYF
-,TRBV19,-,TRBJ1-2,TGTGCCAGTACCAGGACGGAATATGGCTACACCTTC,CASTRTEYGYTF
-,TRBV6-6,TRBD1,TRBJ1-2,TGTGCCAGCAGTTACCCGGGACAGGGATCGTGGGGCTACACCTTC,CASSYPGQGSWGYTF
-,TRBV7-2,TRBD1,TRBJ2-5,TGTGCCAGCAGCTTAAGTCGGACAGGGATAAAGACCCAGTACTTC,CASSLSRTGIKTQYF
-,TRBV9,-,TRBJ1-5,TGTGCCAGCAGCGAGGGGAATCAGCCCCAGCATTTT,CASSEGNQPQHF
-,TRBV6-1,-,TRBJ1-5,TGTGCCAGCAGTGAAGCGCAGGGCAGGGGCAATCAGCCCCAGCATTTT,CASSEAQGRGNQPQHF